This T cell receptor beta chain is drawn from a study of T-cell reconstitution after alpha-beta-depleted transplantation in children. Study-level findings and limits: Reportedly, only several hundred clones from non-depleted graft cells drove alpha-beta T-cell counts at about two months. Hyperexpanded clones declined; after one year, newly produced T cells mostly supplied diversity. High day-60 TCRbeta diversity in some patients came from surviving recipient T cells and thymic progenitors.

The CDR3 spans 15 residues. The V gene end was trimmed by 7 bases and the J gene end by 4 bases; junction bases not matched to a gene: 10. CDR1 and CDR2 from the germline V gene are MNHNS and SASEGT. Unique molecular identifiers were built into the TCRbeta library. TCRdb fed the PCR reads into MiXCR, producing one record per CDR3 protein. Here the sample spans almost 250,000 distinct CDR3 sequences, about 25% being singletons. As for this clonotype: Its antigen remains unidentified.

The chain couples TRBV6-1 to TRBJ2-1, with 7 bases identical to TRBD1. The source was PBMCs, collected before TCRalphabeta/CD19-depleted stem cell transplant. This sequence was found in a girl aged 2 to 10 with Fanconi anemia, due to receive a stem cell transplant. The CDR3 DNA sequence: TGTGCCAGCACCCGACAGGGTGGGGCTTACAATGAGCAGTTCTTC. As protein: CASTRQGGAYNEQFF.